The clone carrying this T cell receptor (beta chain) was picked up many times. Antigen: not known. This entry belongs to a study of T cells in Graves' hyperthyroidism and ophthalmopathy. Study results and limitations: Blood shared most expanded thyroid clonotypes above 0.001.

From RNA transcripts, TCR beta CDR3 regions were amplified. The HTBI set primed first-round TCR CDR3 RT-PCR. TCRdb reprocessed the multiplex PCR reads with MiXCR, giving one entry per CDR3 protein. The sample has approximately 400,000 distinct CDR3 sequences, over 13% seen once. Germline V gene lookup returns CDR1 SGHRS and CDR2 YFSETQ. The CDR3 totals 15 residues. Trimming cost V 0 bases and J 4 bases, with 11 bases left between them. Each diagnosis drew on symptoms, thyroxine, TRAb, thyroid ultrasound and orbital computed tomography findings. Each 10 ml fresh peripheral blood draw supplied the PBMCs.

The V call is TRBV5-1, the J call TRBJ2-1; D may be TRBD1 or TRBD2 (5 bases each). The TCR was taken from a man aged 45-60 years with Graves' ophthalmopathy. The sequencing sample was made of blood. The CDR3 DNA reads TGCGCCAGCAGCTTGGTGGGGGAGAGTTACAATGAGCAGTTCTTC. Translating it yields CASSLVGESYNEQFF.